One and the same sample provided the 32 T cell receptor beta chains below, sequenced in a study of cytomegalovirus exposure and HLA in healthy donors. PCR was performed using 60 Vbeta and 13 Jbeta primers. The table came from immunoSEQ multiplex PCR; TCRdb's copy has only in-frame clones and leaves some out. The sample lists 95,000 to 100,000 clones, roughly 80% occurring once. Source material: PBMCs. These receptor sequences come from a man aged 40-50 years in good health and CMV-seronegative.

The chain couples TRBV30 to TRBJ1-5, with D tentatively TRBD1 (6 bases). Germline V gene lookup returns CDR1 GTSNPN and CDR2 SVGIG (reference sequence). Trimming removed 3 bases at V and 3 bases at J, with 12 bases between. CDR3 length equals 14 residues. CDR3 loop: CAWSSGDTNQPQHF. The CDR3 region has the DNA TGTGCCTGGAGCAGCGGGGACACCAATCAGCCCCAGCATTTT.

Only one count was recorded for this clone. The rearrangement uses TRBV28 and TRBJ1-5; tentative D call: TRBD1 (5 bases). The germline gives CDR1 MDHEN, CDR2 SYDVKM. CDR3 length: 16 amino acids. Trimming stripped 5 bases from V and 0 bases from J, with 14 bases between. The CDR3 is CASSIGAVNSNQPQHF. CDR3 sequence (DNA): TGTGCCAGCAGTATAGGGGCGGTTAATAGCAATCAGCCCCAGCATTTT.

The genes are TRBV5-4 and TRBJ1-6; 7 bases line up with TRBD1. V shed 5 bases, J shed 7 bases, and the junction held 9 bases outside the gene matches. CDR1 and CDR2 (germline): SGHNT, YYREEE (reference sequence). The CDR3 is 15 amino acids. The CDR3 nucleotides are TGTGCCAGCAGATCGGGACAGAATCGAAATTCACCCCTCCACTTT. Its protein product is CASRSGQNRNSPLHF.

The chain has TRBV5-1 and TRBJ2-3, with 9 bases fitting TRBD2. Trimming took 5 bases from V and 4 from J; bases not matched to a gene: 8. The CDR3 sequence is 15 residues long. Germline V gives CDR1 SGHRS, CDR2 YFSETQ. The CDR3 nucleotides read TGCGCCAGCAGGCCTGGCCTAGCGGGGCCAGATACGCAGTATTTT. Translated: CASRPGLAGPDTQYF.

The CDR3 protein is CASSLLTGATYEQYF. CDR3 coding DNA: TGTGCCAGCAGCTTGTTGACAGGGGCAACCTACGAGCAGTACTTC. The rearrangement uses TRBV5-6 and TRBJ2-7, with TRBD1 matching over 8 bases. CDR3 size: 15 residues. Germline V lookup: CDR1 SGHDT, CDR2 YYEEEE. The junction had 5 bases not matched to a gene; V was cut back by 1 base and J by 2 bases.

This chain joins TRBV19 and TRBJ2-1; unclear D gene. Germline CDR1 and CDR2: LNHDA and SQIVND (reference sequence). Trimming stripped 3 bases from V and 9 bases from J, with 12 bases between. The CDR3 runs to 13 residues. CDR3 in DNA: TGTGCCAGTAGTATCCAGTCGTCGGGTGAGCAGTTCTTC. It encodes CASSIQSSGEQFF.

V gene TRBV7-8 combines with J gene TRBJ1-2; D gene unclear. V gave up 1 base and J gave up 0 bases, with 6 bases separating them. Germline V gene sequence: CDR1 SGHVS, CDR2 FQNEAQ. This CDR3 has 14 amino acids. The CDR3 is CASSLGSANYGYTF. The CDR3 DNA reads as TGTGCCAGCAGCTTAGGGTCAGCTAACTATGGCTACACCTTC.

The chain recombines TRBV19 with TRBJ1-2; 7 bases align to TRBD1. Per the germline V gene, CDR1 is LNHDA and CDR2 is SQIVND (reference sequence). CDR3 length equals 15 residues. Losses at the gene ends were 6 bases for V and 7 bases for J; bases not matched to a gene: 14. CDR3 loop: CASSVGWDSFSGYTF. CDR3 bases: TGTGCCAGTAGCGTCGGTTGGGACAGCTTCAGTGGCTACACCTTC.

The J gene is TRBJ2-3, the V gene TRBV6-4, with D possibly being TRBD1 (5 bases). Per germline, CDR1 MRHNA and CDR2 SNTAGT. Trimming left V 4 bases short and J 2 bases short, with 13 bases between. This CDR3 contains 15 residues. Written as DNA, the CDR3 is TGTGCCAGCAGTGCTTCAGGGAACCCCACAGATACGCAGTATTTT. This gives the protein CASSASGNPTDTQYF.

The chain joins TRBV18 to TRBJ2-3; 8 nucleotides line up with TRBD2. CDR1 and CDR2 from the germline V gene are KGHSH and LQKENI. This CDR3 is built from 16 residues. Losses at the gene ends were 3 bases for V and 1 base for J; bases not matched to a gene: 6. The CDR3 protein is CASSPMLAGRTDTQYF. CDR3 DNA: TGTGCCAGCTCACCTATGCTAGCGGGTCGCACAGATACGCAGTATTTT. The full variable domain, with the rest looked up from reference TRBV18 and TRBJ2-3, is NAGVMQNPRHLVRRRGQEARLRCSPMKGHSHVYWYRQLPEEGLKFMVYLQKENIIDESGMPKERFSAEFPKEGPSILRIQQVVRGDSAAYFCASSPMLAGRTDTQYFGPGTRLTVL.

This chain connects TRBV5-8 to TRBJ2-3, with 11 bases aligning to TRBD2. Germline lookup yields CDR1 SGHTS and CDR2 YDEGEE. The CDR3 loop spans 15 amino acids. With V trimmed by 4 bases and J by 3 bases, 4 bases remained unmatched. This CDR3 reads CASSRLAGRTDTQYF. CDR3 in DNA: TGTGCCAGCAGCCGACTAGCGGGGAGGACAGATACGCAGTATTTT.

This clone was counted a single time. The chain carries TRBV5-6 and TRBJ2-5, with TRBD1 identical over 7 bases. CDR1 and CDR2 from the germline V gene are SGHDT and YYEEEE. The CDR3 is 13 residues long. The J segment lost 2 bases and the V segment lost 7 bases, leaving 5 bases of the junction unmatched. CDR3 amino acids: CASSWTGQETQYF. The CDR3 nucleotides read TGTGCCAGCTCCTGGACAGGTCAAGAGACCCAGTACTTC.

The rearrangement uses TRBV29-1 and TRBJ1-5; the match to TRBD1 covers 7 bases. The V gene end was trimmed by 1 base and the J gene end by 2 bases; junction bases not matched to a gene: 2. Germline V CDR1 and CDR2: SQVTM, ANQGSEA. The CDR3 length is 14 residues. The CDR3 coding sequence is TGCAGCGTTGAAGGGGGGACAGGCAATCAGCCCCAGCATTTT. Translation: CSVEGGTGNQPQHF.

V and J are TRBV9 and TRBJ1-3; D gene uncertain. CDR1 is SGDLS and CDR2 is YYNGEE in the germline V gene. V lost 0 bases and J 0 bases, leaving 7 bases between the germline ends. This CDR3 is 15 amino acids long. CDR3 DNA sequence: TGTGCCAGCAGCGTAGATTCAGACTCTGGAAACACCATATATTTT. Its protein is CASSVDSDSGNTIYF. The full variable domain, rest sourced from reference TRBV9 and TRBJ1-3, is DSGVTQTPKHLITATGQRVTLRCSPRSGDLSVYWYQQSLDQGLQFLIQYYNGEERAKGNILERFSAQQFPDLHSELNLSSLELGDSALYFCASSVDSDSGNTIYFGEGSWLTVV.

Regarding this clone: One end of the junction is discordant with germline, which a read error may explain. This chain connects TRBV7-9 to TRBJ1-4; D remains ambiguous. The CDR3 totals 12 residues. Germline V gene sequence: CDR1 SEHNR, CDR2 FQNEAQ (reference sequence). CDR3 region: CSSSTIQGKLFF. In DNA, the CDR3 is TGTTCCAGCAGCACTATTCAAGGAAAACTGTTTTTT.

The chain employs TRBV7-9 and TRBJ2-5; the D gene is possibly TRBD1 (6 bases). There are 12 residues in the CDR3. The V end was cut by 6 bases, the J end by 5 bases, with 10 bases between. Germline assignment: CDR1 SEHNR and CDR2 FQNEAQ (reference sequence). The CDR3 bases are TGTGCCAGCAGTACAGGGAAGGAGACCCAGTACTTC. Its protein is CASSTGKETQYF.

Here the CDR3 reads CASSRGQENSYEQYF. CDR3 nucleotide sequence: TGCGCCAGCAGCAGAGGACAGGAGAACTCCTACGAGCAGTACTTC. The gene calls are TRBV5-1 and TRBJ2-7; 7 nucleotides agree with TRBD1. Trimming took 4 bases from V and 0 from J; bases not matched to a gene: 7. Germline-derived CDR1 and CDR2 are SGHRS and YFSETQ. The CDR3 totals 15 residues.

The chain uses TRBV28 and TRBJ2-6; TRBD2 agrees at 8 bases. V shed 6 bases, J shed 2 bases, and the junction held 9 bases outside the gene matches. The CDR3 contains 17 residues. Germline CDR1 MDHEN, CDR2 SYDVKM. CDR3 region: CASSPDSGSAGANVLTF. In DNA form, the CDR3 reads TGTGCCAGCAGCCCCGACAGCGGGAGTGCTGGGGCCAACGTCCTGACTTTC.

This chain connects TRBV10-3 to TRBJ1-6; no reliable D call. Per the germline V gene, CDR1 is ENHRY and CDR2 is SYGVKD. The V gene lost 0 bases and the J gene lost 10 bases, with 16 bases spanning the gap. This CDR3 comprises 16 residues. CDR3 protein: CAISESGAGPGSPLHF. CDR3 DNA sequence: TGTGCCATCAGTGAGTCGGGAGCGGGTCCGGGGTCACCCCTCCACTTT.

Here the CDR3 reads CASSFNKYEQYF. For the CDR3, the DNA is TGTGCCAGCAGTTTCAACAAGTACGAGCAGTACTTC. The rearrangement links TRBV27 to TRBJ2-7, with D unclear. The germline V gene encodes CDR1 MNHEY and CDR2 SMNVEV (reference sequence). The length of the CDR3 is 12 residues. V dropped 3 bases and J dropped 4 bases, with 7 bases sitting between them.

The rearrangement uses TRBV4-2 and TRBJ2-6, with 9 bases that match TRBD2. With 0 bases clipped from V and 3 bases from J, the junction kept 9 bases outside the gene matches. This CDR3 contains 19 residues. The germline V gene encodes CDR1 LGHNA and CDR2 YNFKEQ. The CDR3 DNA sequence: TGTGCCAGCAGCCAAGATCTTGGGGCGGGGGGGAATGGGGCCAACGTCCTGACTTTC. It codes for CASSQDLGAGGNGANVLTF.

Here the CDR3 DNA reads TGTGCCAGCAGTTTCACCGGACAGGGGACCTACGAGCAGTACTTC. It yields the protein CASSFTGQGTYEQYF. The chain employs TRBV28 and TRBJ2-7, with TRBD1 identical over 9 bases. V gave up 3 bases and J gave up 2 bases; unmatched junction bases: 5. Per germline, CDR1 MDHEN and CDR2 SYDVKM. The length of the CDR3 is 15 residues.

This clone came up once. The chain joins TRBV28 to TRBJ1-6; TRBD1 is a possible D gene (5 bases). The CDR3 spans 13 residues. The V gene's germline CDR1 is MDHEN and CDR2 SYDVKM. V lost 6 bases to trimming and J lost 4 bases, with 7 bases between them. This chain's CDR3 is CASRRQYNSPLHF. CDR3 bases: TGTGCCAGCAGAAGACAGTATAATTCACCCCTCCACTTT. Looking up the rest from reference TRBV28 and TRBJ1-6 gives the full variable domain: DVKVTQSSRYLVKRTGEKVFLECVQDMDHENMFWYRQDPGLGLRLIYFSYDVKMKEKGDIPEGYSVSREKKERFSLILESASTNQTSMYLCASRRQYNSPLHFGNGTRLTVT.

This chain joins TRBV13 and TRBJ2-3; 11 bases match TRBD2. Germline V gene sequence: CDR1 PRHDT, CDR2 FYEKMQ (reference sequence). Losses at the gene ends were 1 base for V and 5 bases for J; bases not matched to a gene: 14. This CDR3 contains 19 residues. The CDR3 coding sequence is TGTGCCAGCAGCTTAGCGCCGGGACTACTAGCGGGGGTGGAAGATACGCAGTATTTT. Encoded protein: CASSLAPGLLAGVEDTQYF.

The V call is TRBV27, the J call TRBJ1-2; 9 bases align to TRBD1. The CDR3 consists of 14 residues. V dropped 5 bases and J dropped 4; count of bases not matched to a gene: 5. CDR1 and CDR2 (germline): MNHEY, SMNVEV (reference sequence). DNA of the CDR3: TGTGCCAGCAGTCGATGGACAGGGGCCTATGGCTACACCTTC. Protein product: CASSRWTGAYGYTF.

With regard to this clone: Other DNA sequences in this sample translate to the same CDR3. The chain has TRBV5-1 and TRBJ2-5; D might be TRBD2 (5 bases). Germline values: CDR1 SGHRS, CDR2 YFSETQ. CDR3 length equals 13 residues. The V gene lost 4 bases and the J gene lost 2 bases, with 9 bases spanning the gap. CDR3 protein: CASSPRDQETQYF. As DNA, the CDR3 is TGCGCCAGCAGCCCCCGGGATCAAGAGACCCAGTACTTC.

The chain has TRBV28 and TRBJ1-2, with D possibly matching TRBD1 (6 bases). The germline CDR1 and CDR2 sequences are MDHEN and SYDVKM. This CDR3 spans 15 amino acids. Deletions cut 5 bases from V and 4 bases from J, with 17 bases between. As DNA, the CDR3 is TGTGCCAGCAGTAAGGGGGACGGACGAACCTATGGCTACACCTTC. Translating it yields CASSKGDGRTYGYTF.

This chain joins TRBV5-1 and TRBJ2-5; 11 nucleotides line up with TRBD1. Germline CDR1 SGHRS, CDR2 YFSETQ. V trimming: 4 bases; J trimming: 5 bases; junction bases outside the gene matches: 10. CDR3 size: 16 residues. The CDR3 DNA reads TGCGCCAGCAGCATAACCGGGACAGGGGGTGTGGAGACCCAGTACTTC. Translating gives CASSITGTGGVETQYF.

The V gene is TRBV19, the J gene TRBJ1-5, with 7 bases fitting TRBD1. Germline CDR1 LNHDA, CDR2 SQIVND (reference sequence). V gave up 3 bases and J gave up 9 bases; unmatched junction bases: 11. The length of the CDR3 is 15 residues. CDR3 coding DNA: TGTGCCAGTAGTATCGAGGCAGGGGGACTTTTGCCCCAGCATTTT. Translated: CASSIEAGGLLPQHF.

The chain combines TRBV11-1 with TRBJ2-2; 9 bases are a match to TRBD2. Germline-derived CDR1 and CDR2 are SGHAT and FQDESV (reference sequence). The CDR3 spans 17 residues. V lost 3 bases to trimming and J lost 1 base; unmatched junction nucleotides: 6. The CDR3 sequence: CASSFSRLAENTGELFF. CDR3 bases: TGTGCCAGCAGCTTTTCTCGACTAGCGGAGAACACCGGGGAGCTGTTTTTT.

The CDR3 nucleotides read TGTGCCAGCATGCGAACCGGGGAGCTGTTTTTT. Translated: CASMRTGELFF. The chain employs TRBV6-5 and TRBJ2-2; D is ambiguous. Germline CDR1 and CDR2: MNHEY and SVGAGI. Trimming cost V 7 bases and J 5 bases, with 5 bases left between them. This CDR3 is built from 11 residues.

The J gene is TRBJ1-1, the V gene TRBV5-1; a weak D match, TRBD1 (6 bases). Germline-derived CDR1 and CDR2 are SGHRS and YFSETQ. The CDR3 has 15 amino acids. V was trimmed by 5 bases and J by 5 bases, leaving 19 bases between them. The CDR3 region is CASSWGQGIGTEAFF. CDR3 nucleotide sequence: TGCGCCAGCAGTTGGGGGCAGGGAATAGGAACTGAAGCTTTCTTT.